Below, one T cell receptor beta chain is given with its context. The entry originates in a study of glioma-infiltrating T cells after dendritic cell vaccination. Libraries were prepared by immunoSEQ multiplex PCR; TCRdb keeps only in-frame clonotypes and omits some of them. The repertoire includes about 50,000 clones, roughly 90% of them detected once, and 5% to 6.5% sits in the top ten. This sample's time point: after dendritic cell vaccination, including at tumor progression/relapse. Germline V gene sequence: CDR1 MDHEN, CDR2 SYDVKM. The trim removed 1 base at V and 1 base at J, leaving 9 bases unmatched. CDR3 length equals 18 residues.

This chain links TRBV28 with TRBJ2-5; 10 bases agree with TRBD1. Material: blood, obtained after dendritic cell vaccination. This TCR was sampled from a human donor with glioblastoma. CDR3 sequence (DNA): TGTGCCAGCAGTTTATTTAATATTAGGGACAGGGGCCAAGAGACCCAGTACTTC. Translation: CASSLFNIRDRGQETQYF.